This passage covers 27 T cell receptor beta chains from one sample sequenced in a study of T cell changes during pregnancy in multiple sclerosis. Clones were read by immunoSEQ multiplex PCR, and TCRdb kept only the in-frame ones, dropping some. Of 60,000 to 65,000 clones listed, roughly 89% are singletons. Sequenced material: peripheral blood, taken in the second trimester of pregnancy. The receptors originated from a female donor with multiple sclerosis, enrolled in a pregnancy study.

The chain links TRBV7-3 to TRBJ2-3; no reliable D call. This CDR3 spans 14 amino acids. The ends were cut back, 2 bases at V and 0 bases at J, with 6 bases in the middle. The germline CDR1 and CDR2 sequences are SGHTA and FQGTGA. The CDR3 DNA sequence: TGTGCCAGCAGCTTATTGAGCAGCACAGATACGCAGTATTTT. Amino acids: CASSLLSSTDTQYF.

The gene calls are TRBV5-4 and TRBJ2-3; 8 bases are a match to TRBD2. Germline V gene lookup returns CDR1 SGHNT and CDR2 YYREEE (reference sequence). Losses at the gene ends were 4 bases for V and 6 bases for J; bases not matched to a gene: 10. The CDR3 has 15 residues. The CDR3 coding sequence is TGTGCCAGCAGCCCGTCCGGGACTAGAACTGATACGCAGTATTTT. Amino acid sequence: CASSPSGTRTDTQYF.

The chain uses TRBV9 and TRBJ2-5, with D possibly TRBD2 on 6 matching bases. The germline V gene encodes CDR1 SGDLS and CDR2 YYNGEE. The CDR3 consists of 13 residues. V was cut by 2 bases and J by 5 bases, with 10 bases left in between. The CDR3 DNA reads TGTGCCAGCAGCGTTAGCGGAGGGGAGACCCAGTACTTC. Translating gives CASSVSGGETQYF.

CDR3 in DNA: TGTGCCAGCAGTTTATCCCCCGAGGGTAGTCAGTACTTC. It is translated as CASSLSPEGSQYF. The rearrangement links TRBV27 to TRBJ2-7, with D possibly being TRBD2 (5 bases). V lost 0 bases, J lost 10 bases, and 13 bases lay in between. Germline V gene data show CDR1 as MNHEY and CDR2 as SMNVEV (reference sequence). This CDR3 is 13 amino acids long.

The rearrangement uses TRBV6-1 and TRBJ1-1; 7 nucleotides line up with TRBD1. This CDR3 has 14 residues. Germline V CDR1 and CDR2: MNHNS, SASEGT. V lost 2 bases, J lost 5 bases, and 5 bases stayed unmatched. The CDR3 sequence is CASSENRGRTEAFF. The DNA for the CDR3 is TGTGCCAGCAGTGAAAATAGGGGGCGTACTGAAGCTTTCTTT.

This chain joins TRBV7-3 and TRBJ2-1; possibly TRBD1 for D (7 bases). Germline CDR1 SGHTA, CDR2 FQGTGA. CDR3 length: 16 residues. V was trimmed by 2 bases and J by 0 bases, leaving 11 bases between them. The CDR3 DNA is TGTGCCAGCAGCTTAGGCGGGGACAGCTCCTACAATGAGCAGTTCTTC. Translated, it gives CASSLGGDSSYNEQFF.

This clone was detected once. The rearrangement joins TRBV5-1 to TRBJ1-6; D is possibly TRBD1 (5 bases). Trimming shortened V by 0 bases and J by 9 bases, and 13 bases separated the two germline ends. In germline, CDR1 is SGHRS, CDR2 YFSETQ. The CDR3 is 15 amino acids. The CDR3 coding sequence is TGCGCCAGCAGCTTGGTTCCAGGGAAGGGTTCACCCCTCCACTTT. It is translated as CASSLVPGKGSPLHF.

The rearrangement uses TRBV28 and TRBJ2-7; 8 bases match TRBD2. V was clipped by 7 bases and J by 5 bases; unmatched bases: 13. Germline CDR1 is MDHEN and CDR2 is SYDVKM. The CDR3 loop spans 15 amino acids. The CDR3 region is CASTPLIAGRNEQYF. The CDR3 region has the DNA TGTGCCAGCACCCCCCTGATAGCGGGACGCAACGAGCAGTACTTC.

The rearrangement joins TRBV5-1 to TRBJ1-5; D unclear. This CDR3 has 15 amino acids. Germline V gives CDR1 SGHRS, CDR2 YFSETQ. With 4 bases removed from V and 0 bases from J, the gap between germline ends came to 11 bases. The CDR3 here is CASSPDGDSNQPQHF. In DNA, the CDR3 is TGCGCCAGCAGCCCGGACGGGGATAGCAATCAGCCCCAGCATTTT.

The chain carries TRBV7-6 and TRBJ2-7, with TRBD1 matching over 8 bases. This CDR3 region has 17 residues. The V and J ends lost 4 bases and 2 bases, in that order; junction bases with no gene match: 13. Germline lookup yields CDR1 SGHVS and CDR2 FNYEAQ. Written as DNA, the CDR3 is TGTGCCAGCAGCTCCCAAGGACAGGGACATTTCGCCTACGAGCAGTACTTC. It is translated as CASSSQGQGHFAYEQYF.

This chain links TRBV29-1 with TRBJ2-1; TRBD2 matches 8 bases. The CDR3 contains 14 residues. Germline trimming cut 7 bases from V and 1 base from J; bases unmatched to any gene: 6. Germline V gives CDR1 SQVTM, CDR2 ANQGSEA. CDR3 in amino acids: CSAPGLGSYNEQFF. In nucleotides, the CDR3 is TGCAGCGCCCCGGGACTAGGATCCTACAATGAGCAGTTCTTC.

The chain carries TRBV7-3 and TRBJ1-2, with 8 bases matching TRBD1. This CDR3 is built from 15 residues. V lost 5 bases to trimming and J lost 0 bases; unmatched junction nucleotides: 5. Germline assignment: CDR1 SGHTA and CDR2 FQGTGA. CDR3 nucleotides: TGTGCCAGCAGCACCGGGACAGGTTCTAACTATGGCTACACCTTC. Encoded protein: CASSTGTGSNYGYTF. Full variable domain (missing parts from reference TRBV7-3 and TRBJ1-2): GAGVSQTPSNKVTEKGKYVELRCDPISGHTALYWYRQSLGQGPEFLIYFQGTGAADDSGLPNDRFFAVRPEGSVSTLKIQRTERGDSAVYLCASSTGTGSNYGYTFGSGTRLTVV.

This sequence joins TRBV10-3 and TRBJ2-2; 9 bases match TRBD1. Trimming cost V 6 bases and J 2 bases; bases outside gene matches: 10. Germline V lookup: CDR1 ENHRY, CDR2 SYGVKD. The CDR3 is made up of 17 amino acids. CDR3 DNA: TGTGCCATCAGAGGGACAGGGCGGGATCTTAACACCGGGGAGCTGTTTTTT. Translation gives CAIRGTGRDLNTGELFF.

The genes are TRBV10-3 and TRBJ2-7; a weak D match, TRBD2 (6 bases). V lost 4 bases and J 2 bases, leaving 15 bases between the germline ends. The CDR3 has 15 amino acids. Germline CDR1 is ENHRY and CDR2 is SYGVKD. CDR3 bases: TGTGCCATCAGTGGCTCCGTAGCGGAAACCTACGAGCAGTACTTC. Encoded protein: CAISGSVAETYEQYF.

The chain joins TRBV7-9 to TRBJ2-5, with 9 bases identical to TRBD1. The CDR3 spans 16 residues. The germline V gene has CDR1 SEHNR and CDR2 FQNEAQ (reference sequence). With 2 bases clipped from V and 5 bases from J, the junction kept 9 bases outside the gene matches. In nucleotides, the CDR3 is TGTGCCAGCAGCTTACTTCGGGACAGGGACGGGGAGACCCAGTACTTC. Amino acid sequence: CASSLLRDRDGETQYF.

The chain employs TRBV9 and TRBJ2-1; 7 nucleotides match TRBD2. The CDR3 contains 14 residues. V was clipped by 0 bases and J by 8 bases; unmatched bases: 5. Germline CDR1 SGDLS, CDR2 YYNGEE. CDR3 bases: TGTGCCAGCAGCGTAGTAAGTACTAGCGATGAGCAGTTCTTC. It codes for CASSVVSTSDEQFF.

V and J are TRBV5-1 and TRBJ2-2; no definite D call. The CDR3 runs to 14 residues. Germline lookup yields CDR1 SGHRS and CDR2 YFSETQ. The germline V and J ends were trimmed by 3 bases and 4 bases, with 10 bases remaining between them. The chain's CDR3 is CASSYIVGTGELFF. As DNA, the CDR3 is TGCGCCAGCAGCTACATCGTTGGCACCGGGGAGCTGTTTTTT.

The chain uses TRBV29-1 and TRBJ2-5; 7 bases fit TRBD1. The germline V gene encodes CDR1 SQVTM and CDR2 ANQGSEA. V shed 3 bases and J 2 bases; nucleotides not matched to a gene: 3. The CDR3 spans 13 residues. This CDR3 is CSVDGTEQETQYF. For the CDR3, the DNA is TGCAGCGTTGATGGGACAGAACAAGAGACCCAGTACTTC.

The CDR3 sequence is CASSQGPGGGNTIYF. The CDR3 DNA is TGCGCCAGCAGCCAAGGTCCAGGAGGCGGAAACACCATATATTTT. The chain recombines TRBV4-1 with TRBJ1-3; D not certain. Trimming left V 1 base short and J 4 bases short, with 11 bases between. Germline CDR1 MGHRA, CDR2 YSYEKL. This CDR3 is 15 amino acids long.

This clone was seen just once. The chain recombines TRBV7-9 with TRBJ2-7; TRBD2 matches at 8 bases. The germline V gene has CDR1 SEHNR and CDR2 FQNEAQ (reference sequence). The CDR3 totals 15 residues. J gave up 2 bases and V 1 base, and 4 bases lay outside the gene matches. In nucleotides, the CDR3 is TGTGCCAGCAGCTTAGATAGCGGGACGACCTACGAGCAGTACTTC. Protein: CASSLDSGTTYEQYF. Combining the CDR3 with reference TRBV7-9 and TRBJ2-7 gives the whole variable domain DTGVSQNPRHKITKRGQNVTFRCDPISEHNRLYWYRQTLGQGPEFLTYFQNEAQLEKSRLLSDRFSAERPKGSFSTLEIQRTEQGDSAMYLCASSLDSGTTYEQYFGPGTRLTVT.

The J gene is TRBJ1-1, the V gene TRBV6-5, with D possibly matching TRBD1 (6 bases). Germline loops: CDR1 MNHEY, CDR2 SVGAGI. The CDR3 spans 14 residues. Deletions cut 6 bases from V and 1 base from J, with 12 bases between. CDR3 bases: TGTGCCAGCAGGGTACCGGGACAGAACACTGAAGCTTTCTTT. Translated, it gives CASRVPGQNTEAFF.

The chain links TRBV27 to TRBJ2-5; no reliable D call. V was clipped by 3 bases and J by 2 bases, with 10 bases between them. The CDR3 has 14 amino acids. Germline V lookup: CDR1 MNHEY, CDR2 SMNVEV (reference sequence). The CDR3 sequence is CASSLPDGQETQYF. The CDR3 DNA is TGTGCCAGCAGTTTGCCCGACGGGCAAGAGACCCAGTACTTC.

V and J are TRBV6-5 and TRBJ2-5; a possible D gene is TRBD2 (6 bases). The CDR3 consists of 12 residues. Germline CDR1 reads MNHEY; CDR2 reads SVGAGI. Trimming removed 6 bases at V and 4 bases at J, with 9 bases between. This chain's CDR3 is CASSPAGETQYF. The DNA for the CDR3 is TGTGCCAGCAGCCCAGCGGGAGAGACCCAGTACTTC.

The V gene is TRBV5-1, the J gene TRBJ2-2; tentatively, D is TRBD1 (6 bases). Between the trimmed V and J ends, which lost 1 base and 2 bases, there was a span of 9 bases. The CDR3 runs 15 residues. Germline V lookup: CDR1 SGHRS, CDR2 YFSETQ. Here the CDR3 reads CASSLTGSNTGELFF. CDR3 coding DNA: TGCGCCAGCAGCTTGACAGGGTCCAACACCGGGGAGCTGTTTTTT.

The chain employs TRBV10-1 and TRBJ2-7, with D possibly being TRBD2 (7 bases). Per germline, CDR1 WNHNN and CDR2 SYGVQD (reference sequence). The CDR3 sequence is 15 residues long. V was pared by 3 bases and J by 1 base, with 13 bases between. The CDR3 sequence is CASSEAGGLSYEQYF. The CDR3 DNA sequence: TGCGCCAGCAGTGAAGCCGGGGGGCTATCCTACGAGCAGTACTTC.

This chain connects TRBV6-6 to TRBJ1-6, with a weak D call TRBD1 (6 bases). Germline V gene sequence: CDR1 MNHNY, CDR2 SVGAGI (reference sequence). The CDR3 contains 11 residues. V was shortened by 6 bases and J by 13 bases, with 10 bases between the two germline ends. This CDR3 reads CASSHRVPLHF. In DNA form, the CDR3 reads TGTGCCAGCAGCCACAGGGTCCCCCTCCACTTT.

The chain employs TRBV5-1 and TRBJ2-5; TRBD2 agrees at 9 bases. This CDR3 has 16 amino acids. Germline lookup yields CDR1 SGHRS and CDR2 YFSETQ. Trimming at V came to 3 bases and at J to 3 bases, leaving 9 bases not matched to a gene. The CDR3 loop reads CASSSSVASGKETQYF. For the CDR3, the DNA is TGCGCCAGCAGCTCGAGTGTGGCTAGCGGGAAAGAGACCCAGTACTTC.